This T cell receptor beta chain was captured in a study of follicular helper T cells after annual influenza vaccination. TCRdb keeps only in-frame clones here, not all; method: immunoSEQ multiplex PCR. The table lists 9,500 to 15,000 clones, roughly 80% of them singletons. A word on this clone: Its antigen is not known.

The time point was: 2015-2016 season, pre-vaccination. Sorted cTfh were non-naive CD4+CXCR5+PD-1+, either ICOS+CD38+ or ICOS-CD38-. Study-level findings and limits: Yearly vaccinations repeatedly recalled conserved clonotypes in ICOS+CD38+ cTfh. Change in circulating plasmablasts correlated with ICOS+CD38+ cTfh clonality change. ICOS-CD38- cTfh most often held earlier Day 7 ICOS+CD38+ clones.

The germline V gene encodes CDR1 SEHNR and CDR2 FQNEAQ (reference sequence). This CDR3 has 19 amino acids. V dropped 6 bases and J dropped 0; count of bases not matched to a gene: 14. The chain links TRBV7-9 to TRBJ2-3, with 11 positions matching TRBD1. The sequenced sample was CXCR5+ CD38- circulating T follicular helper cells from blood, obtained on the day of influenza vaccination. Subset denoted: circulating Tfh, non-naive CD4+CXCR5+PD-1+ (ICOS+CD38+ or ICOS-CD38-). This TCR derives from an adult who received the influenza vaccine. Here the CDR3 reads CASSHRDRGFWFSTDTQYF. The CDR3 DNA reads TGTGCCAGCAGTCACCGGGACAGGGGGTTTTGGTTCAGCACAGATACGCAGTATTTT. Using reference TRBV7-9 and TRBJ2-3 for the parts outside the CDR3, the full variable domain is DTGVSQNPRHKITKRGQNVTFRCDPISEHNRLYWYRQTLGQGPEFLTYFQNEAQLEKSRLLSDRFSAERPKGSFSTLEIQRTEQGDSAMYLCASSHRDRGFWFSTDTQYFGPGTRLTVL.